This is a list of T cell receptor beta chains from one sample in a study of blood T cells in healthy people across ages. TCRdb reprocessed the 5' RACE reads with MiXCR, giving one entry per CDR3 protein. The table records 1.4 million to 1.5 million distinct CDR3 sequences, around 42% of them present only once. The sequenced sample was blood. These receptors originate from a woman under 30 in good health. Each CDR3 is given with its conserved first and last residue. The listing skips clone size in some rows; elsewhere it reads once, few, many or a size class.

j_gene,v_gene,abundance,CDR3aa
TRBJ2-7,TRBV4-1,-,CASSQGGDFSYEQYF
TRBJ2-1,TRBV20-1,-,CSAPSRGREQFF
TRBJ1-2,TRBV10-3,-,CAISEGLNNYGYTF
-,TRBV20-1,-,CSAMPGRDEQYF
TRBJ1-2,TRBV6-5,-,CATRQGASRYGYTF
TRBJ1-1,TRBV20-1,-,CSARPTADTEAFF
TRBJ1-2,TRBV12-3/TRBV12-4,-,CASSPTGADYGYTF
TRBJ1-6,TRBV6-6,-,CASSYSGQAVYNSPLHF
TRBJ2-7,TRBV2,-,CASETVRYEQYF
TRBJ2-7,TRBV10-3,-,CAISGGAAYEQYF
TRBJ2-1,TRBV4-1,-,CASSQTGGDEQFF
TRBJ1-5,TRBV27,few,CASSSKHSNQPQHF
-,TRBV5-1,-,CASSDTGRLSYEQYF
TRBJ2-3,TRBV9,few,CASSVPPSRSTDTQYF
TRBJ2-7,TRBV12-3/TRBV12-4,-,CASSKMDPVNEQYF
TRBJ2-1,TRBV18,-,CASSPGTSGNKEQFF
TRBJ2-1,TRBV4-1,few,CASSQVVSEQFF
TRBJ2-3,TRBV20-1,-,CSAPSFTSVADTQYF
TRBJ2-3,TRBV10-1,few,CASSRTSGRVGDTQYF
TRBJ2-1,TRBV2,few,CASLLAGVQNEQFF
TRBJ1-1,TRBV12-5,-,CASGLAGAGDTEAFF
TRBJ2-7,TRBV5-1,-,CASSPLSGASYERYF
TRBJ2-5,TRBV10-3,few,CAIREGTGLETQYF
TRBJ2-5,TRBV11-2,-,CASSLLTSGGAETQYF
TRBJ1-2,TRBV29-1,few,CSVVGQLGENGYTF
TRBJ1-4,TRBV23-1,-,CASSLDVRAVEKLFF
TRBJ2-7,TRBV20-1,-,CSAIVPIIDRSYEQYF
TRBJ2-1,TRBV15,-,CATSRIQGNEQFF
TRBJ1-5,TRBV29-1,once,CSVEAVGQPQHF
TRBJ2-4,TRBV5-8,-,CASSSIHQYF
TRBJ2-7,TRBV7-6,few,CASSSGVRDPYEQYF
TRBJ2-7,TRBV6-5,few,CASSYSWAYEQYF
TRBJ2-7,TRBV2,-,CASRAVGFSYEQYF
TRBJ2-7,TRBV20-1,-,CSAPGQGRPYEQYF
TRBJ2-6,TRBV7-2,few,CASSLGGTEYFGANVLTF
TRBJ1-3,TRBV12-3/TRBV12-4,-,CASSFAGQSGNTIYF
TRBJ2-1,TRBV29-1,-,CSVRTEGLRFEQFF
TRBJ2-5,TRBV3-1,-,CASSHLGAGFQETQYF
TRBJ1-1,TRBV6-6,few,CASVLNTEAFF
TRBJ2-5,TRBV4-1,-,CASSLRIAGEWETQYF
TRBJ1-2,TRBV6-1,-,CASSERASGSYTF
TRBJ2-7,TRBV15,few,CATSRGSETYEQYF
TRBJ2-1,TRBV12-3/TRBV12-4,few,CASSPQGPIYNEQFF
TRBJ2-7,TRBV21-1,few,CASSKMPRGAAYEQYF
TRBJ1-5,TRBV5-1,few,CASSLGDGDQPQHF
TRBJ2-7,TRBV20-1,-,CSARGLAGENWGYEQYF
TRBJ1-2,TRBV3-1,-,CASSPLLGQAANYGYTF
TRBJ1-2,TRBV28,few,CASRQRGAYGYTF
TRBJ1-4,TRBV12-3/TRBV12-4,-,CASSGPREKLFF
TRBJ2-1,TRBV7-9,-,CASSSPRNRGSSYNEQFF
TRBJ2-7,TRBV4-2,many,CASSQETHEQYF
TRBJ2-1,TRBV9,-,CASSVGLAGGGEQFF
TRBJ2-1,TRBV5-1,-,CASSWGAGNSYNEQFF
TRBJ2-7,TRBV27,few,CASSSLDRGHYEQYF
TRBJ2-1,TRBV20-1,-,CSAVPGTSGYNEQFF
TRBJ2-1,TRBV20-1,-,CSARPPGLAVNNEQFF
TRBJ2-1,TRBV6-2/TRBV6-3,few,CASSYVALNEQFF
TRBJ2-7,TRBV2,few,CASSPPNRHGTLANGYEQYF
TRBJ2-5,TRBV20-1,few,CSARDGQRLQETQYF